This is a list of T cell receptor beta chains from one sample in a study of cytomegalovirus exposure and HLA in healthy donors. Assay: immunoSEQ multiplex PCR; the TCRdb copy retains only in-frame clones and omits some. Altogether 180,000 or so clones are present, 75% to 85% being singletons, with the ten largest covering less than 4.5%. Sequencing used PBMCs. The receptors stem from a woman in her sixties in good health and CMV-seropositive. The CDR3 runs from the conserved cysteine through the conserved F or W. The D gene is left open where the match is weak. Clone size is not always given. Where it is, it says once, few, many or a class for expanded clones.

D gene	clone size	J gene	V gene	CDR3 DNA	CDR3 protein
-	few	TRBJ1-5	TRBV19	TGTGCCAGTAGTCCGTCGGACAGCCGAAATCAGCCCCAGCATTTT	CASSPSDSRNQPQHF
-	-	TRBJ2-1	TRBV25-1	TGTGCCAGCAGTGAAGGAGGCAGGGGCGGGTACAATGAGCAGTTCTTC	CASSEGGRGGYNEQFF
TRBD2	few	TRBJ2-5	TRBV2	TGTGCCAGCAGGCCCTTGGGGTCTAGCGGGGGGGCTATGAGGGAGACCCAGTACTTC	CASRPLGSSGGAMRETQYF
-	-	TRBJ2-1	TRBV5-1	TGCGCCAGCAGCTTACCGGGATTCGAGAACGATGAGCAGTTCTTC	CASSLPGFENDEQFF
-	-	TRBJ1-6	TRBV9	TGTGCCAGCAGCGTCAGGGGAATCAATTCACCCCTCCACTTT	CASSVRGINSPLHF
TRBD1	-	TRBJ2-5	TRBV6-1	TGTGCCAGCAGTGGAAAAGGGGGCGAGGAGACCCAGTACTTC	CASSGKGGEETQYF
-	-	TRBJ1-1	TRBV25-1	TGTGCCAGCAGTAGCCTACCAGGGAACACTGAAGCTTTCTTT	CASSSLPGNTEAFF
TRBD1	few	TRBJ1-1	TRBV28	TGTGCCAGCACCCGGGACAGCAATAGGAACACTGAAGCTTTCTTT	CASTRDSNRNTEAFF
TRBD1	-	TRBJ2-2	TRBV15	TGTGCCACCAGCAGAGCCGGGACAGGGTTCACCGGGGAGCTGTTTTTT	CATSRAGTGFTGELFF
TRBD2	-	TRBJ2-2	TRBV30	TGTGCCTGGCTCCTGGCGGGGGGCACCGGGGAGCTGTTTTTT	CAWLLAGGTGELFF
-	-	TRBJ2-3	TRBV20-1	TGCAGTGCTCGGGACTTTGCTACGCAGTATTTT	CSARDFATQYF
-	-	TRBJ2-7	TRBV9	TGTGCCAGCAGCGTATATGACAGCTCCTACGAGCAGTACTTC	CASSVYDSSYEQYF
TRBD2	once	TRBJ2-1	TRBV5-1	TGCGCCAGCAGCTTGGGGGGGGGACTATACAATGAGCAGTTCTTC	CASSLGGGLYNEQFF
TRBD1	-	TRBJ1-4	TRBV19	TGTGCCAGTAGTACCCGGGACAGTAGAGTGGGTTTAAGCGAAAAACTGTTTTTT	CASSTRDSRVGLSEKLFF
TRBD1	-	TRBJ1-3	TRBV11-2	TGTGCCAGCAGCTTTTCCCTACAGGGGGCGTTGAGGAACACCATATATTTT	CASSFSLQGALRNTIYF
-	-	TRBJ2-6	TRBV2	TGTGCCAGCAGTGGGGAACATGTGTACTCTGGGGCCAACGGCCTGACTTTC	CASSGEHVYSGANGLTF
TRBD1	-	TRBJ2-5	TRBV6-5	TGTGCCAGCAGTTACTCTGGGCAGGGGGCTGAGACCCAGTACTTC	CASSYSGQGAETQYF
TRBD2	-	TRBJ2-1	TRBV7-3	TGTGCCAGCAGCTTAACATCTAGCGGGGGGGAGCAGTTCTTC	CASSLTSSGGEQFF
TRBD2	-	TRBJ2-7	TRBV7-6	TGTGCCAGCAGCTTAGTGGCGGCGGTAGGCGGGAGGGGGTCCTACGAGCAGTACTTC	CASSLVAAVGGRGSYEQYF
TRBD2	few	TRBJ2-2	TRBV28	TGTGCCAGCAGGGGACTAGCGGGGGCCGCGAACACCGGGGAGCTGTTTTTT	CASRGLAGAANTGELFF
TRBD1	-	TRBJ2-1	TRBV9	TGTGCCAGCAGCCTACGGGACAGCAACAATGAGCAGTTCTTC	CASSLRDSNNEQFF
TRBD1	once	TRBJ2-7	TRBV10-3	TGTGCCATGGCGACAGGGAGCTCCTACGAGCAGTACTTC	CAMATGSSYEQYF
TRBD1	-	TRBJ2-1	TRBV5-4	TGTGCCAGCAGCTTGGACAGGGGGCGCGGGAATGAGCAGTTCTTC	CASSLDRGRGNEQFF
TRBD2	-	TRBJ2-1	TRBV5-4	TGTGCCAGCAGCTTGGTTCTAGCGGGGGGGCTCGATGAGCAGTTCTTC	CASSLVLAGGLDEQFF
-	-	TRBJ2-3	TRBV27	TGTGCCAGCAGTTTAGATGGAGGTGGCACAGATACGCAGTATTTT	CASSLDGGGTDTQYF
-	-	TRBJ2-7	TRBV28	TGTGCCAGCAGTTTAACCACAGGGACCTCCTACGAGCAGTACTTC	CASSLTTGTSYEQYF
-	-	TRBJ1-5	TRBV19	TGTGCCAGTAGTATCCGGTTAGGCAATCAGCCCCAGCATTTT	CASSIRLGNQPQHF
-	-	TRBJ2-2	TRBV2	TGTGCCAGCAGACGGGACTCAAACACCGGGGAGCTGTTTTTT	CASRRDSNTGELFF
-	-	TRBJ2-1	TRBV30	TGTGCCTGGAGTGTGGGCGTTAGCGATGAGCAGTTCTTC	CAWSVGVSDEQFF
TRBD1	-	TRBJ2-5	TRBV5-1	TGCGCCAGCAGCCTAGTAGGGACAGTTGCTCAAGAGACCCAGTACTTC	CASSLVGTVAQETQYF
TRBD2	-	TRBJ2-2	TRBV5-1	TGCGCCAGCAGTTCGGGGGGGTACACCGGGGAGCTGTTTTTT	CASSSGGYTGELFF
TRBD1	-	TRBJ2-3	TRBV30	TGTGCCTGGAGCCCGGGACAGACCAGCACAGATACGCAGTATTTT	CAWSPGQTSTDTQYF
TRBD2	-	TRBJ2-5	TRBV18	TGTGCCAGCTCACCACGGGTTAGCGGGGGACTAGAGACCCAGTACTTC	CASSPRVSGGLETQYF
-	few	TRBJ2-1	TRBV27	TGTGCCAGCAGTGCGATCCTGAGCTCCTACAATGAGCAGTTCTTC	CASSAILSSYNEQFF
TRBD1	-	TRBJ2-7	TRBV28	TGTGCCAGCCGCCCCGGGACAGGGGGCCTCGAGCAGTACTTC	CASRPGTGGLEQYF
-	-	TRBJ1-1	TRBV4-1	TGCGCCAGCAGCCAAGATTGGTCCAGGGACACTGAAGCTTTCTTT	CASSQDWSRDTEAFF
-	-	TRBJ2-7	TRBV5-1	TGCGCCAGCAGCTTGGAAGGGCGACAGACCTACGAGCAGTACTTC	CASSLEGRQTYEQYF
TRBD2	few	TRBJ2-2	TRBV7-3	TGTGCCAGCAGCTTAGGGTGGGGGGGGACGAACACCGGGGAGCTGTTTTTT	CASSLGWGGTNTGELFF
-	-	TRBJ2-2	TRBV4-1	TGCGCCAGCAGTGCCTTAACAGGTACCGGGGAGCTGTTTTTT	CASSALTGTGELFF
TRBD2	-	TRBJ2-5	TRBV15	TGTGCCACCAGCAGAGGGGTAGCGGGAGTTTGGGGAGAGACCCAGTACTTC	CATSRGVAGVWGETQYF
-	-	TRBJ2-7	TRBV6-6	TGTGCCAGCACAAATACAGTCGAGCAGTACTTC	CASTNTVEQYF
-	-	TRBJ2-5	TRBV9	TGTGCCAGCAGCGTAGATGTTAGAGAGACCCAGTACTTC	CASSVDVRETQYF
-	-	TRBJ2-1	TRBV7-2	TGTGCCAGCAGCCGCGACGTCGGGGGGCACAATGAGCAGTTCTTC	CASSRDVGGHNEQFF
-	-	TRBJ2-5	TRBV11-3	TGTGCCAGCAGCCCTTACGGGGTCTCAGAGACCCAGTACTTC	CASSPYGVSETQYF
TRBD2	few	TRBJ2-2	TRBV2	TGTGCCAGCAGTGATCGGGGGGTAAACGCCGGGGAGCTGTTTTTT	CASSDRGVNAGELFF